This TCR beta chain comes out of a study of cytomegalovirus exposure and HLA in healthy donors. Findings of the study overall: As a later analysis showed, several of the most significant clusters appeared to be linked to common viral pathogens.

This PCR relied on a set of 60 Vbeta primers and 13 Jbeta primers. Clones were sequenced by immunoSEQ multiplex PCR, and TCRdb holds only the in-frame ones, with some missing. The repertoire holds roughly 150,000 clones, roughly 70% seen once, with 8% to 13% in the top ten. The V gene's germline CDR1 is SGHRS and CDR2 YFSETQ. Trimming took 0 bases from V and 9 from J; bases not matched to a gene: 12. The CDR3 consists of 17 residues. As for this clone: As yet, its antigen is unknown.

The sequencing input was PBMCs. The TCR was taken from a man younger than 40 in good health and CMV-seropositive. The chain recombines TRBV5-1 with TRBJ2-5; 12 bases agree with TRBD2. The CDR3 reads CASSLGLLAGGPVPQYF. The CDR3 DNA sequence: TGCGCCAGCAGCTTGGGGCTTCTAGCGGGAGGGCCAGTACCCCAGTACTTC.